These 19 T cell receptor beta chains were all obtained from the same sample, sequenced in a study of T-cell reconstitution after alpha-beta-depleted transplantation in children (dated by TCRdb to 2016 to 2017). This specimen's treatment or condition label, per the study, means: allogeneic hematopoietic cell transplantation with graft depleted of TCRalphabeta T cells and CD19 B cells. Libraries were prepared through PCR. This sample was sequenced with an Illumina HiSeq 2500. To normalize quantification of the TCRbeta repertoire, the TCR libraries were built with molecular barcoding that relied on unique molecular identifiers. TCRdb reanalyzed the raw reads on its own, using fastp at Q25 for trimming and MiXCR for clone calling, and kept in-frame beta chains. Each CDR3 protein appears once, grouped with its most common genes and DNA. The sample has 250,000 to 350,000 distinct CDR3 sequences on record, approximately 23% of them singletons. The ten largest clones capture approximately 10% of the sample.

The sample in question was PBMCs, mostly from graft donor cells, obtained 180 days after TCRalphabeta/CD19-depleted stem cell transplant. The receptor source for this set is a male patient younger than 18 who had a stem cell transplant for acute lymphoblastic leukemia, so the T cells may come from the graft donor.

J is TRBJ2-1 and V is TRBV19; 7 bases line up with TRBD2. This CDR3 is built from 16 residues. Trimming removed 0 bases from V and 6 bases from J; junction bases left unmatched: 8. The germline V gene has CDR1 LNHDA and CDR2 SQIVND (reference sequence). The CDR3 nucleotides read TGTGCCAGTAGTATAGATCTGGAGGGAGGGCTCAATGAGCAGTTCTTC. Translation gives CASSIDLEGGLNEQFF.

V gene TRBV10-3 combines with J gene TRBJ2-6, with 8 positions matching TRBD1. The CDR3 is made up of 15 amino acids. Unmatched junction bases numbered 3, after V lost 8 bases and J lost 0 bases. CDR1 is ENHRY, CDR2 SYGVKD, per germline. The CDR3 region is CAIGTGGSGANVLTF. Written as DNA, the CDR3 is TGTGCCATCGGAACAGGGGGCTCTGGGGCCAACGTCCTGACTTTC.

Here the CDR3 DNA reads TGCAGCGTTGAAAAGGACGACGGAGAATATACGCAGTATTTT. It codes for CSVEKDDGEYTQYF. The J gene is TRBJ2-3, the V gene TRBV29-1, with D uncertain. The CDR3 consists of 14 residues. CDR1 is SQVTM and CDR2 is ANQGSEA in the germline V gene. V lost 2 bases, J lost 7 bases, and 16 bases lay in between.

The chain employs TRBV27 and TRBJ2-3; D gene unclear. V dropped 3 bases and J dropped 2 bases, with 15 bases sitting between them. Germline CDR1 is MNHEY and CDR2 is SMNVEV (reference sequence). The CDR3 is 16 residues long. The CDR3 coding sequence is TGTGCCAGCAGTTTTGGAGCCTCCACCGACACAGATACGCAGTATTTT. Amino acids: CASSFGASTDTDTQYF.

This clonotype was seen only a few times. The chain joins TRBV5-1 to TRBJ2-1, with D perhaps matching TRBD2 (7 bases). Trimming left V 1 base short and J 5 bases short, with 16 bases between. Germline loops: CDR1 SGHRS, CDR2 YFSETQ. The CDR3 consists of 16 residues. The CDR3 loop reads CASSLLGGGHDNEQFF. CDR3 nucleotide sequence: TGCGCCAGCAGCTTGTTAGGGGGAGGGCATGACAATGAGCAGTTCTTC.

The gene calls are TRBV4-1 and TRBJ2-7; a possible D gene is TRBD2 (6 bases). Trimming removed 4 bases from V and 1 base from J, with 14 bases in between. The CDR3 contains 15 residues. CDR1 MGHRA and CDR2 YSYEKL come from the germline V gene. The CDR3 here is CASSLGTSLSYEQYF. Written as DNA, the CDR3 is TGCGCCAGCAGCCTAGGGACTTCTCTTTCCTACGAGCAGTACTTC.

This clonotype was counted only a few times. The J gene is TRBJ2-7, the V gene TRBV2; 9 bases are a match to TRBD2. The V and J ends lost 7 bases and 2 bases, in that order; junction bases with no gene match: 3. Per the germline V gene, CDR1 is SNHLY and CDR2 is FYNNEI. The CDR3 is 13 amino acids. CDR3 loop: CASKASGTYEQYF. CDR3 sequence (DNA): TGTGCCAGCAAGGCTAGCGGGACCTACGAGCAGTACTTC.

This clonotype was seen many times. The chain links TRBV11-2 to TRBJ2-1; D possibly corresponds to TRBD2 (6 bases). V gave up 5 bases and J gave up 3 bases, with 14 bases separating them. This CDR3 is built from 15 residues. Germline V gene data show CDR1 as SGHAT and CDR2 as FQNNGV. In nucleotides, the CDR3 is TGTGCCAGCAGCCCGGGGAGCGGGCGCTACAATGAGCAGTTCTTC. It codes for CASSPGSGRYNEQFF.

The J gene is TRBJ1-2, the V gene TRBV20-1, with unresolved D. The V and J ends lost 0 bases and 10 bases respectively, with 27 bases between them. In germline, CDR1 is DFQATT, CDR2 SNEGSKA (reference sequence). This CDR3 comprises 17 residues. DNA of the CDR3: TGCAGTGCTAGAGATAAATGGCCCGTGGGGTTCCTCACAGACTACACCTTC. Amino acid sequence: CSARDKWPVGFLTDYTF.

The V gene is TRBV18, the J gene TRBJ2-1, with 9 bases matching TRBD2. In germline, CDR1 is KGHSH, CDR2 LQKENI. The CDR3 sequence is 16 residues long. V lost 4 bases and J lost 4; bases outside the gene matches: 8. The CDR3 region is CASSRFGSGGYNEQFF. CDR3 coding DNA: TGTGCCAGCTCACGGTTCGGTAGCGGGGGTTACAATGAGCAGTTCTTC. Using reference TRBV18 and TRBJ2-1 for the parts outside the CDR3, the full variable domain is NAGVMQNPRHLVRRRGQEARLRCSPMKGHSHVYWYRQLPEEGLKFMVYLQKENIIDESGMPKERFSAEFPKEGPSILRIQQVVRGDSAAYFCASSRFGSGGYNEQFFGPGTRLTVL.

The table lists this clonotype with a few counts. The chain combines TRBV20-1 with TRBJ2-6; the match to TRBD1 covers 8 bases. CDR3 length: 16 amino acids. Germline-derived CDR1 and CDR2 are DFQATT and SNEGSKA (reference sequence). The V and J ends lost 4 bases and 0 bases, in that order; junction bases with no gene match: 5. CDR3 in DNA: TGCAGTGCTACGGACAGGGCCCACTCTGGGGCCAACGTCCTGACTTTC. Protein product: CSATDRAHSGANVLTF.

This clonotype came up a few times. The chain couples TRBV6-1 to TRBJ2-7; no clear D. Germline V gene lookup returns CDR1 MNHNS and CDR2 SASEGT. Trimming pared 0 bases from V and 3 bases from J, leaving 15 bases between. This CDR3 spans 16 amino acids. CDR3 region: CASSEALIVGNYEQYF. For the CDR3, the DNA is TGTGCCAGCAGTGAAGCGCTTATCGTGGGAAACTACGAGCAGTACTTC.

The V call is TRBV3-1, the J call TRBJ2-4; maybe TRBD2 (5 bases). In germline, CDR1 is LGHDT, CDR2 YNNKEL (reference sequence). The CDR3 consists of 17 residues. V was shortened by 2 bases and J by 1 base, with 15 bases between the two germline ends. The CDR3 sequence is CASSQRFWGAAKNIQYF. The CDR3, as DNA: TGTGCCAGCAGCCAAAGGTTTTGGGGAGCCGCCAAAAACATTCAGTACTTC.

A few counts support this clonotype. The chain couples TRBV7-9 to TRBJ2-7; weak D call: TRBD2 (6 bases). Trimming took 5 bases from V and 9 from J, leaving 26 bases between them. CDR3 size: 16 residues. CDR1 is SEHNR, CDR2 FQNEAQ, per germline (reference sequence). The CDR3 here is CASSPSGRDRSGGQYF. As DNA, the CDR3 is TGTGCCAGCAGCCCTTCCGGGCGGGATCGATCCGGGGGGCAGTACTTC. The entire variable domain, with the rest obtained from reference TRBV7-9 and TRBJ2-7, is as follows: DTGVSQNPRHKITKRGQNVTFRCDPISEHNRLYWYRQTLGQGPEFLTYFQNEAQLEKSRLLSDRFSAERPKGSFSTLEIQRTEQGDSAMYLCASSPSGRDRSGGQYFGPGTRLTVT.

The rearrangement links TRBV5-4 to TRBJ2-7; 10 bases line up with TRBD2. The CDR3 runs 16 residues. Germline lookup yields CDR1 SGHNT and CDR2 YYREEE (reference sequence). V was clipped by 7 bases and J by 3 bases; unmatched bases: 13. The CDR3 DNA is TGTGCCAGCTGCTCAGCTCTAGCGGGAGTACTCTACGAGCAGTACTTC. This gives the protein CASCSALAGVLYEQYF.

The CDR3: CATSRDRGDGYTF. CDR3 sequence (DNA): TGTGCCACCAGCAGAGATCGAGGGGATGGCTACACCTTC. The chain uses TRBV15 and TRBJ1-2; D perhaps matches TRBD1 (5 bases). CDR1 and CDR2 (germline): LNHNV, YYDKDF (reference sequence). V was shortened by 0 bases and J by 6 bases, with 8 bases between the two germline ends. This CDR3 has 13 amino acids.

The genes are TRBV5-1 and TRBJ2-3; D unclear. V gave up 1 base and J gave up 5 bases, with 5 bases separating them. The CDR3 sequence is 12 residues long. Germline V gene data show CDR1 as SGHRS and CDR2 as YFSETQ. The CDR3, as DNA: TGCGCCAGCAGCTTGACGGGAGATACGCAGTATTTT. Translated, it gives CASSLTGDTQYF.

The chain employs TRBV10-3 and TRBJ2-1, with 11 bases fitting TRBD2. The CDR3 has 16 amino acids. The V segment lost 6 bases and the J segment 7 bases; nucleotides outside the gene matches: 11. CDR1 is ENHRY, CDR2 SYGVKD, per germline. As DNA, the CDR3 is TGTGCCATCAGCGGCCCCACTAGCGGGAGTAGGAATGAGCAGTTCTTC. This gives the protein CAISGPTSGSRNEQFF.

The CDR3 region is CASSLVPGSGANVLTF. The CDR3 DNA reads TGCGCCAGCAGCTTGGTTCCGGGCTCTGGGGCCAACGTCCTGACTTTC. The V call is TRBV5-1, the J call TRBJ2-6; D uncertain. With 0 bases removed from V and 0 bases from J, the gap between germline ends came to 7 bases. The germline V gene encodes CDR1 SGHRS and CDR2 YFSETQ. CDR3 length: 16 amino acids.